This TCR beta chain was identified in a study of cytomegalovirus exposure and HLA in healthy donors (dated by TCRdb to the late 2010s). About the investigation overall: In an earlier analysis of around 540 of the donors, 276 Gb of sequence data and 100 million or so unique TCR beta sequences from about 190 million T cells were reported. An early release covering more than 500 HLA-typed donors comprised around 300 gigabases of sequencing data and roughly 85 million unique TCR sequences. Of the 398 genotyped donors, 65% to 90% were placed in the genetic ancestry cluster associated with self-reported Caucasian donors. The aim of the study was to test whether cataloging public T cell receptors could identify signatures of past pathogen exposure. The T cell repertoires of under 750 subjects were profiled by immunosequencing and related to cytomegalovirus serostatus. Along with the roughly 670-subject first cohort, a separate validation cohort of over a hundred different subjects was used. To predict cytomegalovirus infection status, the study brought together high-throughput TCR immunosequencing, statistical association of individual TCRs with disease status, and machine learning. A later analysis re-analyzed previously published TCR beta repertoires from roughly 630 donors and added high-resolution HLA genotyping to study TCR occurrence patterns. Rather than using new phenotypic data, the later analysis identified candidate immune exposures from TCR beta sequences and from how often those sequences occurred across donors. In an earlier analysis of a few hundred of the donors, high-throughput TCR beta sequencing was used to judge whether each TCR beta V gene segment behaved as functional or pseudogenic. Alongside the repertoire data, information on donor age, sex, ethnicity and CMV serostatus was compiled. A later genetic analysis took genome-wide SNP genotypes for about 65% of the roughly 670 donors and used that subset as a discovery cohort. All discovery cohort repertoires had been generated on a single sequencing platform. HLA typing covered class I and class II loci at four-digit resolution. The number of donors typed differed by locus, with roughly 620-630 for A, B, C, DRB1 and DQB1, more than 500 for DQA1, 606 for DPA1, and 472 for DPB1. A handful of DR-DQ haplotypes were treated as single units for association and clustering because of strong linkage in the cohort. Among some 400 genotyped donors of the cohort, an average of roughly 230,000 unique TCR beta nucleotide sequences was sequenced per donor, of which 15% to 20% were non-productive.

Libraries came from the immunoSEQ multiplex PCR assay. For the multiplex PCR, a mixture combining 60 forward primers for TCR Vbeta segments and 13 reverse primers for TCR Jbeta segments was used. Amplification of the CDR3 region of rearranged TCR beta genes was performed with a multiplex PCR assay on genomic DNA. The amplified TCR beta libraries were sequenced on the Illumina HiSeq System as 87-base-pair reads. As for how the authors treated the data: A later analysis counted approximately 76 million unique TCR beta chains across the 700 or so repertoires, and 9.5 million to 11 million of these chains were shared by at least two donors. Raw reads were error-corrected and collapsed into unique sequences by a nearest-neighbor algorithm in which closely related sequences were merged to remove PCR and sequencing errors. CDR3 sequences were aligned to IMGT reference sequences to assign V, D and J gene segments. For a sequence to be retained, at least a six-nucleotide match to both a V gene segment and a J gene segment was required. A rearrangement counted as productive if the CDR3 had no stop codons and remained in frame with V and J, and every other rearrangement counted as non-productive. Following IMGT convention, CDR3 was defined as the stretch from the second conserved V-encoded cysteine up to the conserved J-encoded phenylalanine. Sequences without an unambiguous match to a single V gene segment were excluded from the earlier analysis of 587 of the donors. An earlier analysis of approximately 590 of the donors classified V segments as functional when productive rearrangements were above 56.7% and as segregating when the standard deviation between donors was above 5%. A statistical classification framework was built for diagnosing cytomegalovirus status from the catalog of TCR beta chain sequences. A later analysis assigned V and J genes by comparing TCR nucleotide sequences with IMGT/GENE-DB human TR gene sequences. The TCRdist pipeline was used in a later analysis to assign CDR3 sequences and most-parsimonious VDJ recombination scenarios. A later analysis defined each TCR beta chain by its CDR3 amino acid sequence plus V-gene family, and excluded reads lacking a unique V-gene family. In a later analysis, a few hundred highly shared, low-generation-probability nucleotide sequences were removed to address suspected cross-contamination and a sequencing artifact. For each public chain, a later analysis derived a clonal expansion index from normalized ranks of inferred template counts within each repertoire. In a later analysis, generation probabilities were computed with a VDJ recombination model fitted to out-of-frame rearrangements, and the resulting probabilities were checked against IGoR. In a later analysis, TCR-TCR, TCR-HLA and TCR-CMV co-occurrence was scored with hypergeometric tests, and a repertoire-size bias correction was applied to TCR pairs. A later analysis estimated false discovery rates by permuting HLA or CMV assignments 20 times. In a later analysis, co-occurring TCRs were grouped using DBSCAN, with TCRdist sequence similarity added in when clustering inside HLA-allele-positive subsets. Repertoires with fewer than 30,000 or more than 120,000 public chains were left out of co-occurrence clustering, as were about five repertoires with anomalous nucleotide sharing. TCRdb's version of the immuneACCESS table is confined to in-frame rearrangements and falls short of the full clone set. An unresolved V gene accounts for under half of the shortfall where checked; the remainder is of unknown origin. V, J and clone size are those of that table, while D and trimming were read from the DNA. For this sample there are some 180,000 clones; approximately 9.5% appear just once. Approximately 1.3% of the sample is held by the ten biggest clonotypes.

The CDR3 has 13 amino acids, counting the end cysteine and phenylalanine. CDR3 DNA is the only sequence kept; it has 39 bases, read in frame from the first base. CDR1 and CDR2 are drawn from the germline V gene: SGHAT, FQNNGV. The germline ends are 6 bases apart after V is trimmed by 3 bases and J by 1 base. About this clone: It has no known antigen specificity. Per-nucleotide qualities are absent, and no much larger clonotype sits a single base away.

General findings and caveats noted by the study authors: In an earlier analysis of about 600 of the donors, most TCR beta V segments appeared in productive rearrangements about 90% or about 30% of the time, broadly matching IMGT annotations. The authors suggested that the approach could potentially be generalized to other disease states and immunological phenotypes. V-gene and J-gene trimming of TCR beta chains was associated with a missense DCLRE1C variant in a later genetic analysis, and the association was replicated in an independent cohort. In this cohort, only TCR beta chains were sequenced, and detectable features were limited by the absence of alpha or paired-chain data. Linkage disequilibrium might explain the correlated functional status among segregating V segments, but an unknown experimental factor could not be ruled out. According to a later analysis, parvovirus B19, influenza, CMV and Epstein-Barr virus appeared linked to several top co-occurrence clusters. In a later analysis, HLA-associated TCR beta chains showed more clonal expansion and lower generation probabilities than non-associated chains that were equally common. The classifier was reported to diagnose cytomegalovirus status with high specificity and sensitivity in both the original and validation cohorts. Compared with the roughly 670-donor mean, donors in an Asian-associated ancestry cluster had fewer N-insertions in productive TCRs, according to a later genetic analysis. Strong co-occurrence of HLA alleles, especially DR and DQ, made assigning TCR associations to individual alleles difficult. The study gave a list of 150 to 200 TCR beta chains associated with cytomegalovirus. For the cohort, immune exposure information was limited to CMV serostatus. Presence/absence analyses assumed roughly uniform sequencing depth across donors, an assumption that may not hold. In vitro tests confirmed that three of the cytomegalovirus-associated TCR beta chains recognize cytomegalovirus antigens. A further reported finding was that TCR beta sequences accurately predicted the HLA-A and HLA-B alleles for most subjects in the first cohort. A group of highly shared sequence variants was considered likely to be a technical artifact of the sequencing pipeline. Because some donors lacked HLA typing at each locus, the association tests relied only on the typed subset. The earlier analysis of some 560 of the donors excluded some 15 rarely observed V segments, including chromosome 9 orphons, because counts were too low. A later analysis associated about 18,000 TCR beta sequences with specific HLA alleles at a false discovery rate of 0.05. Across donors, most TCR sequences were observed very rarely, whereas some public TCRs were present in many individuals. In a later analysis, most CMV-associated TCR beta chains were found to appear HLA-restricted, with HLA associations seemingly driven largely by CMV exposure. In a later analysis, the rate of TCR association differed among HLA loci, with DRB1 alleles having the most associated TCRs and HLA-C alleles having the fewest. The 87-base-pair reads could not distinguish some IMGT-functional V segments, including TRBV6-2 and TRBV6-3, so those segments were excluded.

The cohort comprised hundreds of healthy bone marrow donors. All cohort members were sampled while nominally healthy, although unrecorded immune exposures were likely present. The donor was CMV seropositive and belonged to the group of more than 250 seropositive cohort members. A peripheral blood sample was collected from each donor, and TCR beta sequencing was performed on peripheral blood mononuclear cells. The Qiagen DNeasy Blood Extraction Kit was used to extract genomic DNA from the blood cell samples. This receptor was identified in a woman aged 30 to 39 in good health and CMV-seropositive. Recombination connected TRBV11-2 to TRBJ2-5; TRBD1 is perhaps the D gene, given 5 matching bases. The sequenced sample was PBMCs. The DNA is TGTGCCAGCAGCTTTGACAGCCAAGAGACCCAGTACTTC. Its product reads: CASSFDSQETQYF. Where the CDR3 stops, the reference TRBV11-2 and TRBJ2-5 genes take over; the full variable domain is EAGVAQSPRYKIIEKRQSVAFWCNPISGHATLYWYQQILGQGPKLLIQFQNNGVVDDSQLPKDRFSAERLKGVDSTLKIQPAKLEDSAVYLCASSFDSQETQYFGPGTRLLVL.